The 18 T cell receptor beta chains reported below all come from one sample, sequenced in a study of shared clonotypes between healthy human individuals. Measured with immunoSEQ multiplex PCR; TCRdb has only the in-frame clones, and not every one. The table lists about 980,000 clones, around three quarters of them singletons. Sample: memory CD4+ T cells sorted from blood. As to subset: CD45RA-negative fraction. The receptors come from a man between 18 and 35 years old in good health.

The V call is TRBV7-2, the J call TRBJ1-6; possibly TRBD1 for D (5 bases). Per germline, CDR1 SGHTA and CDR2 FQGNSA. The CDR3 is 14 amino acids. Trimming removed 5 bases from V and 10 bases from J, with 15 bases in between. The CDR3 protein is CASSPARGGSPLHF. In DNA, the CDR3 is TGTGCCAGCAGCCCGGCGCGTGGGGGATCACCCCTCCACTTT.

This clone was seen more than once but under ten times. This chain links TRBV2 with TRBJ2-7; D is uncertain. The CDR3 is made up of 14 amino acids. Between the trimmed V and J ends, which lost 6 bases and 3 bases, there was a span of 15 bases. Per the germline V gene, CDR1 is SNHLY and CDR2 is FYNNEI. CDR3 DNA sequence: TGTGCCAGCAGCCGAGAGGCCACTATCTACGAGCAGTACTTC. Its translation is CASSREATIYEQYF. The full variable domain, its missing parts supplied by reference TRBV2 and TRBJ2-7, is EPEVTQTPSHQVTQMGQEVILRCVPISNHLYFYWYRQILGQKVEFLVSFYNNEISEKSEIFDDQFSVERPDGSNFTLKIRSTKLEDSAMYFCASSREATIYEQYFGPGTRLTVT.

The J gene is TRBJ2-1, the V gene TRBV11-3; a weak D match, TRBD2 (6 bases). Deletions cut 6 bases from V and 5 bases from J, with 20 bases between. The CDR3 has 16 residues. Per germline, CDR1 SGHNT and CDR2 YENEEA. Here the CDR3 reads CASSTQAGFLDNEQFF. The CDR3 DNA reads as TGTGCCAGCAGTACCCAAGCGGGTTTTTTGGACAATGAGCAGTTCTTC.

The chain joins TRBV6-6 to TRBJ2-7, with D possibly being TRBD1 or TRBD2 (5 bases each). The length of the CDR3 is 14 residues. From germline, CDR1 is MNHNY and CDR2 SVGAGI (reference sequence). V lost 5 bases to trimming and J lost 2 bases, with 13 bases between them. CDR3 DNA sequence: TGTGCCAGCAGTGACCGGGACGGGGCCTACGAGCAGTACTTC. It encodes CASSDRDGAYEQYF.

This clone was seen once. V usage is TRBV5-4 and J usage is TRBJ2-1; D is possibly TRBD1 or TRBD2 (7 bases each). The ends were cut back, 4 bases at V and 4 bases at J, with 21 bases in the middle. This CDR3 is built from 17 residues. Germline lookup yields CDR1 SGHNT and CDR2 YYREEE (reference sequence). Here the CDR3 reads CASSPRLAGGAYNEQFF. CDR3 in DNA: TGTGCCAGCAGCCCCCGACTAGCAGGGGGGGCTTACAATGAGCAGTTCTTC.

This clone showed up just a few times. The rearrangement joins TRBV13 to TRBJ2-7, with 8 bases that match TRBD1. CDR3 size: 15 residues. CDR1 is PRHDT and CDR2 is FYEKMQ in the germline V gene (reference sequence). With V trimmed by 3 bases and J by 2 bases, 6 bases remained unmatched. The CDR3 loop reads CASSFRDRTPYEQYF. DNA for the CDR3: TGTGCCAGCAGCTTCCGGGACAGGACTCCCTACGAGCAGTACTTC.

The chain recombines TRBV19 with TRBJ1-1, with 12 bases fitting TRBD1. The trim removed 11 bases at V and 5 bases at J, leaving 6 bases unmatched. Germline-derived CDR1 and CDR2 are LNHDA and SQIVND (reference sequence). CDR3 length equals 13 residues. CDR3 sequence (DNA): TGTGCCGCAAGGGACAGGGGGCTTACTGAAGCTTTCTTT. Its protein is CAARDRGLTEAFF.

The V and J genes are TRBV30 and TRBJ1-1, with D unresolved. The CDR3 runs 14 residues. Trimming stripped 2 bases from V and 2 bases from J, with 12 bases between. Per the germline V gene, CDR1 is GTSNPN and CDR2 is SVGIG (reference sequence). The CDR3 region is CAWSPPRFNTEAFF. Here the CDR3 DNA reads TGTGCCTGGAGTCCTCCCCGCTTCAACACTGAAGCTTTCTTT.

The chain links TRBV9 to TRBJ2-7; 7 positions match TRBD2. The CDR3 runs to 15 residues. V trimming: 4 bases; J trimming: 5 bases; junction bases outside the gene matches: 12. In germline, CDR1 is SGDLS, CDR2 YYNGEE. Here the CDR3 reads CASSPGGSYFDEQYF. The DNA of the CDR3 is TGTGCCAGCAGCCCCGGGGGGAGTTACTTCGACGAGCAGTACTTC.

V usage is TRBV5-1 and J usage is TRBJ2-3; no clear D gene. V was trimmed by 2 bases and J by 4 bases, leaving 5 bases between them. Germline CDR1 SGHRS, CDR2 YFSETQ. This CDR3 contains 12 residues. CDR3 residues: CASSFLPDTQYF. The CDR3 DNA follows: TGCGCCAGCAGCTTCCTCCCAGATACGCAGTATTTT.

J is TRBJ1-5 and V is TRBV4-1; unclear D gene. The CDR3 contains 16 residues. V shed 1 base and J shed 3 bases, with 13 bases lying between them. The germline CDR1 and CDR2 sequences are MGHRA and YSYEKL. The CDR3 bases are TGCGCCAGCAGCCAAGCCTCCCAGGAACCCAATCAGCCCCAGCATTTT. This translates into CASSQASQEPNQPQHF.

CDR3 residues: CASISGQGADGYTF. DNA for the CDR3: TGTGCCAGCATTTCGGGACAGGGGGCTGATGGCTACACCTTC. The V call is TRBV28, the J call TRBJ1-2; 12 nucleotides agree with TRBD1. The CDR3 runs 14 residues. With 7 bases clipped from V and 6 bases from J, the junction kept 6 bases outside the gene matches. CDR1 and CDR2 (germline): MDHEN, SYDVKM.

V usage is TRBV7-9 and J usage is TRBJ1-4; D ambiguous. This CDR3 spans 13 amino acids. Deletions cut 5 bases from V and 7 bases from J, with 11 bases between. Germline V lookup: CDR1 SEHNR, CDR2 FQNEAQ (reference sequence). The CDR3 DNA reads TGTGCCAGCAGCACCTGGGGAGCTGAAAAACTGTTTTTT. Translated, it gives CASSTWGAEKLFF.

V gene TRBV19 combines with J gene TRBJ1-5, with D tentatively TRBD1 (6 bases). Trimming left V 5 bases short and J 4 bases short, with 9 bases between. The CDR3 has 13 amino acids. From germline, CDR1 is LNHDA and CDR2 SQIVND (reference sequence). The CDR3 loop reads CASSVTGNQPQHF. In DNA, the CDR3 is TGTGCCAGTAGTGTCACAGGGAATCAGCCCCAGCATTTT.

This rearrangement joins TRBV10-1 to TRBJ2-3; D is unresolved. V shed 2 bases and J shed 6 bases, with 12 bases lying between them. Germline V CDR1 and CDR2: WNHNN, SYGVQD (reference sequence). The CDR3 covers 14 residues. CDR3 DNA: TGCGCCAGCAGTGAGGCTCTTTCTGGGGATACGCAGTATTTT. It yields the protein CASSEALSGDTQYF.

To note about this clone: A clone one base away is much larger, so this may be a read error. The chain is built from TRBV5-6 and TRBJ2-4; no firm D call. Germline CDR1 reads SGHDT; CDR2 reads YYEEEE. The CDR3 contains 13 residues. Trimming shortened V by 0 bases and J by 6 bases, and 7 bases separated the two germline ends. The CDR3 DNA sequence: TGTGCCAGCAGCTTGGGACTGGGAAACATTCAGTACTTC. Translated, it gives CASSLGLGNIQYF.

The CDR3 DNA reads as TGCGCCAGCAGTGAGACAGGGTCGGACAATCAGCCCCAGCATTTT. It yields the protein CASSETGSDNQPQHF. V usage is TRBV5-1 and J usage is TRBJ1-5; TRBD1 matches at 7 bases. Germline V gene sequence: CDR1 SGHRS, CDR2 YFSETQ. The CDR3 loop spans 15 amino acids. Trimming took 5 bases from V and 3 from J; bases not matched to a gene: 8.

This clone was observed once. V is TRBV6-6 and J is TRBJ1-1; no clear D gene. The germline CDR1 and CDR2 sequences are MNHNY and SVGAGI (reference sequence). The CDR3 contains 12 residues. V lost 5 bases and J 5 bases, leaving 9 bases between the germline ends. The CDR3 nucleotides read TGTGCCAGCAGTCTTCATGGGACTGAAGCTTTCTTT. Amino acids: CASSLHGTEAFF.